This T cell receptor (beta chain) originates from a study of shared clonotypes between healthy human individuals. The protocol was immunoSEQ multiplex PCR, while the TCRdb copy is restricted to in-frame clones and leaves out a portion. Here the sample spans about 1 million clones, more than 65% being singletons. The germline V and J ends were trimmed by 1 base and 4 bases, with 10 bases remaining between them. There are 15 residues in the CDR3. Germline V gene data show CDR1 as SGHTA and CDR2 as FQGTGA. This clonotype was obtained from a man younger than 30 in good health. Material: memory CD4+ T cells sorted from blood. Subset noted: CD45RA-negative fraction. The chain couples TRBV7-3 to TRBJ2-2; perhaps TRBD1 as D (6 bases). In nucleotides, the CDR3 is TGTGCCAGCAGCTTAAACAGGGTGGGCACCGGGGAGCTGTTTTTT. Its protein is CASSLNRVGTGELFF.